This TCR beta chain was profiled in a study of cytotoxic CD8 clonotypes in ibrutinib-treated CLL. This clone came up once. The table came from immunoSEQ multiplex PCR; TCRdb's copy has only in-frame clones and leaves some out. Of about 300,000 clones in the sample, about 64% were seen once. The germline gives CDR1 PRHDT, CDR2 FYEKMQ (reference sequence). This CDR3 is 13 amino acids long. Between the trimmed V and J ends, which lost 5 bases and 5 bases, there was a span of 11 bases. This clonotype originated in a human donor with chronic lymphocytic leukemia. Sequences were derived from PBMCs, sampled after 36 months of ibrutinib treatment. The chain employs TRBV13 and TRBJ2-3, with D perhaps matching TRBD2 (6 bases). The CDR3 spells CASSQTRGDTQYF. The CDR3 nucleotides are TGTGCCAGCAGCCAGACTAGGGGAGATACGCAGTATTTT.